This T cell receptor (beta chain) comes out of a study of blood T cell repertoires in COVID-19. Overall study: Sample material is recorded as cDNA or gDNA derived from T cells, B-cell-depleted T cells, or PBMCs.

CDR3 length: 20 residues. Germline loops: CDR1 MGHRA, CDR2 YSYEKL. The trim removed 1 base at V and 3 bases at J, leaving 14 bases unmatched. Here immunoSEQ multiplex PCR was the method, and the copy in TCRdb shows in-frame clones only, minus some. This table has about 300,000 clones, roughly 83% appearing once. The specimen was peripheral blood. V is TRBV4-1 and J is TRBJ2-3, with 12 positions matching TRBD2. This TCR was recovered from a human donor with COVID-19, enrolled during active disease. The donor label of this sample is uncertain. Here the CDR3 DNA reads TGCGCCAGCAGCCAAGTGAGAGGCGCCTTAGGACTAGCGGGGACAGATACGCAGTATTTT. Its translation is CASSQVRGALGLAGTDTQYF.